The following is a T cell receptor beta chain sequence with its context. Its specific antigen is unknown. No base quality values were provided; no much bigger clone lies one nucleotide off. The data are from a study of post-analysis software for immune sequencing data (dated by TCRdb to 2013 to 2016). Broadly, across the study: The recorded disease courses included relapsing-remitting, secondary progressive and progressive-relapsing multiple sclerosis, and some patients had no subtype annotation. Patient repertoires were compared against over ten previously published healthy control repertoires from donors aged about 6 to 28 years. A subset of samples was prepared in parallel using single-end sample barcoding, then pooled and co-amplified after Illumina adapter ligation.

Receptors were amplified or captured by PCR. Sequencing was performed on an Illumina HiSeq 2500. To reduce PCR and sequencing biases, unique molecular identifiers were built into the TCR beta cDNA libraries. Roughly 0.5 million cDNA molecules were obtained per 1 to 10 million input T cells, so each molecule approximated one T cell. The patient libraries were prepared and sequenced using the same protocol as the earlier healthy control dataset. Samples belonging to the same batch were prepared together, multiplexed and sequenced on a shared HiSeq lane. Turning to the authors' computational methods: MIGEC handled the raw barcoded reads, throwing out single-read molecular identifier groups before consensus assembly and CDR3 extraction. VDJtools was used for post-analysis of the clonotype tables, and diversity was normalized by down-sampling every dataset to the size of the smallest sample. In repertoire overlap clustering, CDR3 amino acid sequences, but not nucleotide sequences, were matched to correct batch-related cross-sample contamination. TCRdb ran its own pipeline on the public reads, namely fastp trimming at Q25 and MiXCR clone calling, and kept in-frame beta chains. Rows with a matching CDR3 protein are joined into one entry that keeps the most common DNA and genes. TCRdb, not the original authors, processed these V and J calls. This sample is represented by 750,000 to 950,000 distinct CDR3 sequences; approximately 53% of them were singletons. The ten largest clones represent about 4.5% of the sample.

Looking up the germline V gene yields CDR1 SGHVS and CDR2 FNYEAQ. The CDR3 spans 18 residues, from the cysteine through the phenylalanine. The read is trimmed to its CDR3 DNA, 54 bases read in frame from base 1. From V the trimming removes 1 base and from J it removes 3 bases, while the gene matches leave 9 bases of the junction unaccounted for. TCR beta repertoires were profiled from peripheral blood of some 13 young patients with multiple sclerosis to demonstrate the VDJtools post-analysis software. Multiple sclerosis patients were children and adolescents aged about 6 to 16 years. Here is what the overall study found, with its caveats: Significantly lower normalized Chao1 diversity was found in multiple sclerosis patients than in controls, suggesting substantial peripheral T-cell clonal expansion. The control group was slightly older than the multiple sclerosis patient group. When samples were clustered directly using the F measure, samples prepared in the same batch co-clustered strongly, which prompted a batch-effect correction. Significantly higher frequencies in patients than in controls were found for roughly 5 TRBV segments, including TRBV5-6, TRBV5-1 and TRBV20-1.

The TCR comes from a girl aged 5-17 years with multiple sclerosis. The chain links TRBV7-6 with TRBJ2-4, and 10 junctional nucleotides match TRBD2. The sequenced sample consisted of blood. The DNA sequence is as follows: TGTGCCAGCAGCTTAGAAGGAGCGGGAGGGGTCTACAAAAACATTCAGTACTTC. This sequence encodes CASSLEGAGGVYKNIQYF.